These T cell receptor beta chains were read from a single sample in a study of cytomegalovirus exposure and HLA in healthy donors. The data were produced by immunoSEQ multiplex PCR, yet TCRdb's version contains in-frame clones alone and is incomplete. The data hold some 40,000 clones, with about 84% observed a single time. The sample consisted of PBMCs. Receptor source: a man aged 50-60 years in good health and CMV-seronegative. Both conserved end residues are trimmed from each CDR3. Each record gives: clone size, J gene, V gene, D gene, CDR3 protein. D genes are given only for firm matches. Size is omitted from some rows. Given values are once, few, many or a class for expanded clones.

abundance: NA; j_gene: TRBJ2-3; v_gene: TRBV5-1; d_gene: TRBD2; CDR3aa: ASSLGTSLASTDTQY
abundance: once; j_gene: TRBJ1-2; v_gene: TRBV5-1; d_gene: NA; CDR3aa: ASSLALTGSYGYT
abundance: NA; j_gene: TRBJ2-2; v_gene: TRBV7-2; d_gene: NA; CDR3aa: ASSWGVGESGELF
abundance: NA; j_gene: TRBJ1-3; v_gene: TRBV11-2; d_gene: NA; CDR3aa: ASSLGSSGNTIY
abundance: NA; j_gene: TRBJ1-2; v_gene: TRBV19; d_gene: NA; CDR3aa: ASSIPGHIYGYT
abundance: NA; j_gene: TRBJ1-2; v_gene: TRBV6-5; d_gene: NA; CDR3aa: ASSLNPINYGYT
abundance: NA; j_gene: TRBJ2-3; v_gene: TRBV23-1; d_gene: NA; CDR3aa: ASSQSLGTQTSTDTQY
abundance: NA; j_gene: TRBJ2-2; v_gene: TRBV29-1; d_gene: TRBD2; CDR3aa: SVNGRGLNTGELF
abundance: NA; j_gene: TRBJ1-3; v_gene: TRBV7-2; d_gene: NA; CDR3aa: ASSKNGLAGNTIY
abundance: NA; j_gene: TRBJ1-2; v_gene: TRBV27; d_gene: TRBD1; CDR3aa: ASSRTGAGWGGYT
abundance: NA; j_gene: TRBJ1-2; v_gene: TRBV7-9; d_gene: NA; CDR3aa: ASSFHEGSYGYT
abundance: NA; j_gene: TRBJ2-7; v_gene: TRBV7-3; d_gene: TRBD2; CDR3aa: ASSPGLAFYEQY
abundance: NA; j_gene: TRBJ2-7; v_gene: TRBV7-8; d_gene: NA; CDR3aa: ASSLRFSYEQY
abundance: NA; j_gene: TRBJ2-1; v_gene: TRBV5-4; d_gene: TRBD1; CDR3aa: ASSLDRAYNEQF
abundance: few; j_gene: TRBJ2-7; v_gene: TRBV4-1; d_gene: TRBD1; CDR3aa: ASSQLQGYYEQY
abundance: NA; j_gene: TRBJ1-1; v_gene: TRBV6-5; d_gene: TRBD1; CDR3aa: ASSLADRGTEAF
abundance: NA; j_gene: TRBJ2-1; v_gene: TRBV29-1; d_gene: NA; CDR3aa: SVDPSGANEQF
abundance: NA; j_gene: TRBJ2-1; v_gene: TRBV11-2; d_gene: NA; CDR3aa: ASSYSSVSSYNEQF
abundance: NA; j_gene: TRBJ1-1; v_gene: TRBV6-5; d_gene: NA; CDR3aa: ASSYGQLNTEAF
abundance: NA; j_gene: TRBJ1-1; v_gene: TRBV11-1; d_gene: NA; CDR3aa: ASSFGRGAEAF
abundance: NA; j_gene: TRBJ1-4; v_gene: TRBV11-2; d_gene: TRBD1; CDR3aa: ASSWTGGYREKLF
abundance: NA; j_gene: TRBJ1-1; v_gene: TRBV6-5; d_gene: NA; CDR3aa: ASSYSMASDTEAF
abundance: few; j_gene: TRBJ1-2; v_gene: TRBV9; d_gene: NA; CDR3aa: ASSAQGWGYT
abundance: NA; j_gene: TRBJ2-2; v_gene: TRBV4-2; d_gene: NA; CDR3aa: ASSRGTLEGELF
abundance: NA; j_gene: TRBJ1-5; v_gene: TRBV30; d_gene: TRBD1; CDR3aa: AWRGTGAGQPQH
abundance: NA; j_gene: TRBJ1-6; v_gene: TRBV15; d_gene: TRBD1; CDR3aa: ATRWDRANSPLH
abundance: NA; j_gene: TRBJ2-1; v_gene: TRBV6-6; d_gene: TRBD1; CDR3aa: ASSPPGTGGFNEQF
abundance: NA; j_gene: TRBJ2-1; v_gene: TRBV30; d_gene: TRBD1; CDR3aa: AWRTGGRRNEQF
abundance: NA; j_gene: TRBJ2-7; v_gene: TRBV21-1; d_gene: NA; CDR3aa: ASSGPGLAVSTNYEQY
abundance: NA; j_gene: TRBJ1-1; v_gene: TRBV4-1; d_gene: NA; CDR3aa: ASSQEAGYTEAF
abundance: NA; j_gene: TRBJ2-7; v_gene: TRBV4-1; d_gene: TRBD1; CDR3aa: ASSQGQGIMDEQY
abundance: once; j_gene: TRBJ2-7; v_gene: TRBV7-2; d_gene: NA; CDR3aa: ASSLVEGGRYEQY
abundance: once; j_gene: TRBJ2-3; v_gene: TRBV4-1; d_gene: NA; CDR3aa: ASSQFPGHTSTDTQY
abundance: NA; j_gene: TRBJ1-2; v_gene: TRBV4-2; d_gene: NA; CDR3aa: ASSPPGAKRGYGYT
abundance: few; j_gene: TRBJ1-6; v_gene: TRBV27; d_gene: NA; CDR3aa: ASSSLRSGANSPLH
abundance: NA; j_gene: TRBJ2-1; v_gene: TRBV4-2; d_gene: NA; CDR3aa: ASSRSAGTDPNEQF
abundance: NA; j_gene: TRBJ1-6; v_gene: TRBV28; d_gene: NA; CDR3aa: ATVGFGQGNSPLH
abundance: NA; j_gene: TRBJ2-1; v_gene: TRBV4-3; d_gene: TRBD2; CDR3aa: ASSQSLFGVGLADNEQF
abundance: NA; j_gene: TRBJ2-5; v_gene: TRBV5-1; d_gene: TRBD1; CDR3aa: ASSFQGAIGETQY
abundance: NA; j_gene: TRBJ2-1; v_gene: TRBV5-4; d_gene: NA; CDR3aa: ASSYPRGDNEQF
abundance: NA; j_gene: TRBJ1-3; v_gene: TRBV7-9; d_gene: NA; CDR3aa: SSSLGPGATIY
abundance: NA; j_gene: TRBJ2-5; v_gene: TRBV28; d_gene: NA; CDR3aa: ASSLYPIGGVGTQY
abundance: NA; j_gene: TRBJ2-1; v_gene: TRBV6-1; d_gene: TRBD1; CDR3aa: ASSERQGAYNEQF
abundance: once; j_gene: TRBJ1-2; v_gene: TRBV10-3; d_gene: TRBD1; CDR3aa: AISDSPVRTGGNYGYT
abundance: few; j_gene: TRBJ2-6; v_gene: TRBV21-1; d_gene: NA; CDR3aa: ASTPTGRLFGANVLT
abundance: NA; j_gene: TRBJ2-1; v_gene: TRBV5-1; d_gene: NA; CDR3aa: ASSPGTRGSSYNEQF
abundance: NA; j_gene: TRBJ2-3; v_gene: TRBV6-5; d_gene: TRBD2; CDR3aa: ASSYFGGGTDTQY